These 4 T cell receptor beta chains share one sample of origin, sequenced in a study of Graves' ophthalmopathy and Graves' hyperthyroidism. Amplification of the TCR beta CDR3 regions used RNA transcripts (as template). Second-round multiplex PCR came after first-round RT-PCR with HTBI primers. TCRdb ran MiXCR on the multiplex PCR reads and lists one entry per CDR3 protein. The sample has approximately 1.2 million distinct CDR3 sequences; less than 45% are singletons. The sample was peripheral blood or thyroid tissue (not recorded which). The receptor set was obtained from an adult man with Graves' hyperthyroidism.

This clonotype was found many times. V and J are TRBV10-3 and TRBJ1-5; TRBD1 might be the D (6 bases). CDR1 and CDR2 (germline): ENHRY, SYGVKD. V lost 4 bases and J lost 3, with 7 bases in between. The CDR3 is 13 residues long. The CDR3 protein is CAISGTDNQPQHF. In DNA, the CDR3 is TGTGCCATCAGTGGGACAGACAATCAGCCCCAGCATTTT.

The sample holds many counts of this clonotype. The rearrangement joins TRBV7-6 to TRBJ2-7, with TRBD2 matching 8 bases. The CDR3 totals 13 residues. V gave up 9 bases and J gave up 2 bases; unmatched junction bases: 6. Looked up from germline, CDR1 is SGHVS and CDR2 is FNYEAQ. CDR3 sequence reads: CASSGDFPYEQYF. DNA of the CDR3: TGTGCCAGTAGCGGGGATTTCCCCTACGAGCAGTACTTC.

In the case of this clonotype: A junction end diverges from the germline sequence, so it may reflect a read error. The rearrangement joins TRBV15 to TRBJ2-6; the match to TRBD1 covers 7 bases. There are 12 residues in the CDR3. The germline CDR1 and CDR2 sequences are LNHNV and YYDKDF (reference sequence). The CDR3 coding sequence is TGTGCCACCAGCAGAGACCCCTCAGGGGGAGCTTTC. This translates into CATSRDPSGGAF. Filled out from reference TRBV15 and TRBJ2-6, the complete variable domain reads DAMVIQNPRYQVTQFGKPVTLSCSQTLNHNVMYWYQQKSSQAPKLLFHYYDKDFNNEADTPDNFQSRRPNTSFCFLDIRSPGLGDTAMYLCATSRDPSGGAFGAGSRLTVL.

This clonotype was seen many times. V gene TRBV25-1 combines with J gene TRBJ1-2; 10 nucleotides agree with TRBD1. V trimming: 6 bases; J trimming: 0 bases; junction bases outside the gene matches: 4. This CDR3 contains 15 residues. Germline V gives CDR1 MGHDK, CDR2 SYGVNS. The CDR3 region is CASRGTGASNYGYTF. In DNA form, the CDR3 reads TGTGCCAGCAGAGGGACAGGGGCTTCTAACTATGGCTACACCTTC.